The 5 T cell receptor beta chains below come from one sample, sequenced in a study of cytomegalovirus exposure and HLA in healthy donors. Primers included in the PCR were 60 Vbeta and 13 Jbeta primers. Measured with immunoSEQ multiplex PCR; TCRdb has only the in-frame clones, and not every one. This table holds 100,000 to 150,000 clones, roughly 80% found once. The material sequenced was PBMCs. The origin of the receptors is a man younger than 45 in good health and CMV-seronegative.

This rearrangement joins TRBV5-1 to TRBJ2-2, with 8 bases that match TRBD2. The length of the CDR3 is 18 residues. V was clipped by 1 base and J by 0 bases; unmatched bases: 8. The germline V gene encodes CDR1 SGHRS and CDR2 YFSETQ. DNA of the CDR3: TGCGCCAGCAGCTTGTCCTATGGACTAGCCTCGAACACCGGGGAGCTGTTTTTT. As protein: CASSLSYGLASNTGELFF.

In the case of this clone: Sequence at one end of the junction differs from germline and may be a read error. The V and J genes are TRBV11-3 and TRBJ2-1, with D possibly TRBD2 on 5 matching bases. The CDR3 loop spans 15 amino acids. The germline V gene has CDR1 SGHNT and CDR2 YENEEA. CDR3 sequence: CASSLDGGPYNEQFF. CDR3 DNA sequence: TGTGCCAGCAGCCTAGACGGAGGTCCCTACAATGAGCAGTTCTTC.

This clone turned up a few times. This chain connects TRBV7-9 to TRBJ2-1; weak D call: TRBD2 (6 bases). The CDR3 length is 16 residues. Germline V gene data show CDR1 as SEHNR and CDR2 as FQNEAQ (reference sequence). The germline V and J ends were trimmed by 4 bases and 0 bases, with 13 bases remaining between them. The CDR3 DNA follows: TGTGCCAGCAGCTCTTGGGACTCCCTCTCCTACAATGAGCAGTTCTTC. Its translation is CASSSWDSLSYNEQFF.

The genes are TRBV5-1 and TRBJ2-1; D ambiguous. V was pared by 2 bases and J by 4 bases, with 13 bases between. The CDR3 is 15 amino acids. Germline CDR1 SGHRS, CDR2 YFSETQ. The chain's CDR3 is CASSLWSSRYNEQFF. The CDR3 DNA follows: TGCGCCAGCAGCTTATGGAGTTCGCGTTACAATGAGCAGTTCTTC.

The chain links TRBV7-2 to TRBJ2-3; 10 nucleotides match TRBD2. This CDR3 is 16 amino acids long. V lost 5 bases and J lost 2; bases outside the gene matches: 7. The germline gives CDR1 SGHTA, CDR2 FQGNSA. The CDR3 protein is CASSPIGLADTDTQYF. CDR3 DNA: TGTGCCAGCAGCCCGATAGGACTAGCGGACACAGATACGCAGTATTTT. Combining the CDR3 with reference TRBV7-2 and TRBJ2-3 gives the whole variable domain GAGVSQSPSNKVTEKGKDVELRCDPISGHTALYWYRQSLGQGLEFLIYFQGNSAPDKSGLPSDRFSAERTGGSVSTLTIQRTQQEDSAVYLCASSPIGLADTDTQYFGPGTRLTVL.